The rows below give T cell receptor beta chains drawn from one sample of a study of cytomegalovirus exposure and HLA in healthy donors. Sequencing was performed with immunoSEQ multiplex PCR; in TCRdb, only in-frame clones are kept and a portion is missing. The sample carries about 160,000 clones, 60% to 80% recorded once. Sequenced material: PBMCs. The receptors were sampled from a man in his 60s in good health and CMV-seronegative. Each CDR3 is given with its conserved first and last residue. The order of the fields is V gene, clone size, D gene, J gene, CDR3 protein, CDR3 DNA. The D gene is left open where the match is weak. Clone size, where shown, is once, few, many, or a class for clones that have expanded.

v_gene: TRBV9; abundance: once; d_gene: TRBD1; j_gene: TRBJ1-3; CDR3aa: CASSFGQGPGNTIYF; CDR3nt: TGTGCCAGCAGCTTTGGACAGGGCCCCGGAAACACCATATATTTT
v_gene: TRBV7-8; abundance: -; d_gene: -; j_gene: TRBJ2-5; CDR3aa: CASSLDRIGVGETQYF; CDR3nt: TGTGCCAGCAGCTTAGATCGGATAGGGGTTGGGGAGACCCAGTACTTC
v_gene: TRBV5-4; abundance: -; d_gene: TRBD1; j_gene: TRBJ2-1; CDR3aa: CASSLRTGHNEQFF; CDR3nt: TGTGCCAGCAGCTTGAGGACAGGGCACAATGAGCAGTTCTTC
v_gene: TRBV27; abundance: once; d_gene: TRBD1; j_gene: TRBJ2-5; CDR3aa: CASSSRQGSFETQYF; CDR3nt: TGTGCCAGCAGTTCCCGACAGGGTTCTTTCGAGACCCAGTACTTC
v_gene: TRBV19; abundance: -; d_gene: -; j_gene: TRBJ2-6; CDR3aa: CASNSPSSGANVLTF; CDR3nt: TGTGCCAGTAACAGTCCGAGCTCTGGGGCCAACGTCCTGACTTTC
v_gene: TRBV27; abundance: -; d_gene: TRBD2; j_gene: TRBJ2-7; CDR3aa: CASWRGLAGEQYF; CDR3nt: TGTGCCAGTTGGCGAGGACTAGCGGGAGAGCAGTACTTC
v_gene: TRBV5-1; abundance: -; d_gene: TRBD1; j_gene: TRBJ2-5; CDR3aa: CASSPGGQGRQETQYF; CDR3nt: TGCGCCAGCAGCCCGGGGGGACAGGGGCGTCAAGAGACCCAGTACTTC
v_gene: TRBV29-1; abundance: -; d_gene: TRBD1; j_gene: TRBJ1-6; CDR3aa: CSVTTGFNSPLHF; CDR3nt: TGCAGCGTCACGACAGGGTTTAATTCACCCCTCCACTTT
v_gene: TRBV28; abundance: -; d_gene: TRBD1; j_gene: TRBJ1-5; CDR3aa: CAPRDRGHQPQHF; CDR3nt: TGTGCCCCCCGGGACAGGGGCCATCAGCCCCAGCATTTT
v_gene: TRBV5-1; abundance: -; d_gene: TRBD2; j_gene: TRBJ2-7; CDR3aa: CASSPDPSGSYEQYF; CDR3nt: TGCGCCAGCAGCCCGGACCCTAGCGGGAGTTACGAGCAGTACTTC
v_gene: TRBV30; abundance: -; d_gene: -; j_gene: TRBJ1-2; CDR3aa: CAWSVSGYYGYTF; CDR3nt: TGTGCCTGGAGCGTATCAGGGTACTATGGCTACACCTTC
v_gene: TRBV18; abundance: -; d_gene: TRBD1; j_gene: TRBJ1-4; CDR3aa: CASSSGQPTNEKLFF; CDR3nt: TGTGCCAGCTCATCGGGACAGCCAACTAATGAAAAACTGTTTTTT
v_gene: TRBV2; abundance: -; d_gene: -; j_gene: TRBJ2-3; CDR3aa: CASIQWTAPDTQYF; CDR3nt: TGTGCCAGCATCCAATGGACAGCCCCAGATACGCAGTATTTT
v_gene: TRBV5-1; abundance: -; d_gene: -; j_gene: TRBJ2-1; CDR3aa: CASSLDYEQFF; CDR3nt: TGCGCCAGCAGCTTGGACTATGAGCAGTTCTTC
v_gene: TRBV27; abundance: -; d_gene: TRBD1; j_gene: TRBJ1-4; CDR3aa: CASTPLQGAHEKLFF; CDR3nt: TGTGCCAGCACACCCCTGCAGGGGGCACACGAAAAACTGTTTTTT
v_gene: TRBV11-3; abundance: few; d_gene: -; j_gene: TRBJ2-1; CDR3aa: CASSLDPSRGNEQFF; CDR3nt: TGTGCCAGCAGCTTAGACCCTTCCAGGGGCAATGAGCAGTTCTTC
v_gene: TRBV27; abundance: -; d_gene: TRBD1; j_gene: TRBJ1-6; CDR3aa: CASTGQFNSPLHF; CDR3nt: TGTGCCAGCACGGGACAGTTTAATTCACCCCTCCACTTT
v_gene: TRBV29-1; abundance: -; d_gene: TRBD1; j_gene: TRBJ2-7; CDR3aa: CSVTITGAPEEQYF; CDR3nt: TGCAGCGTTACAATAACAGGGGCGCCTGAAGAGCAGTACTTC
v_gene: TRBV9; abundance: few; d_gene: -; j_gene: TRBJ2-4; CDR3aa: CASSVGASSENIQYF; CDR3nt: TGTGCCAGCAGCGTAGGGGCTAGCAGCGAGAACATTCAGTACTTC
v_gene: TRBV18; abundance: -; d_gene: -; j_gene: TRBJ2-2; CDR3aa: CASSPYEGVDTGELFF; CDR3nt: TGTGCCAGCTCACCGTACGAGGGGGTAGACACCGGGGAGCTGTTTTTT
v_gene: TRBV5-1; abundance: -; d_gene: -; j_gene: TRBJ2-2; CDR3aa: CASSLDGSGTGELFF; CDR3nt: TGCGCCAGCAGCTTGGACGGGAGTGGTACCGGGGAGCTGTTTTTT
v_gene: TRBV27; abundance: -; d_gene: TRBD2; j_gene: TRBJ2-7; CDR3aa: CASSLAGAIYEQYF; CDR3nt: TGTGCCAGCAGTTTAGCGGGAGCGATCTACGAGCAGTACTTC
v_gene: TRBV5-1; abundance: -; d_gene: TRBD1; j_gene: TRBJ2-7; CDR3aa: CASSLSRTGPYEQYF; CDR3nt: TGCGCCAGCAGCTTGAGTCGGACAGGTCCCTACGAGCAGTACTTC
v_gene: TRBV5-1; abundance: -; d_gene: TRBD1; j_gene: TRBJ2-2; CDR3aa: CASNLDRTGLGELFF; CDR3nt: TGCGCCAGCAACCTCGACAGGACAGGGCTCGGGGAGCTGTTTTTT
v_gene: TRBV5-1; abundance: -; d_gene: TRBD1; j_gene: TRBJ2-7; CDR3aa: CASSWDSYEQYF; CDR3nt: TGCGCCAGCAGCTGGGACAGCTACGAGCAGTACTTC
v_gene: TRBV15; abundance: once; d_gene: -; j_gene: TRBJ2-5; CDR3aa: CATSRVKGPQETQYF; CDR3nt: TGTGCCACCAGCAGAGTTAAGGGGCCCCAAGAGACCCAGTACTTC
v_gene: TRBV30; abundance: -; d_gene: TRBD2; j_gene: TRBJ2-3; CDR3aa: CAWSVSQVLAASTDTQYF; CDR3nt: TGTGCCTGGAGTGTATCCCAAGTACTAGCGGCTAGCACAGATACGCAGTATTTT
v_gene: TRBV5-1; abundance: -; d_gene: TRBD1; j_gene: TRBJ2-1; CDR3aa: CASSHWDRMHEQFF; CDR3nt: TGCGCCAGCAGCCACTGGGACAGGATGCATGAGCAGTTCTTC
v_gene: TRBV5-6; abundance: -; d_gene: -; j_gene: TRBJ1-3; CDR3aa: CASRRGQPSGNTIYF; CDR3nt: TGTGCCAGCAGGCGTGGACAGCCCTCTGGAAACACCATATATTTT
v_gene: TRBV7-2; abundance: -; d_gene: TRBD2; j_gene: TRBJ2-4; CDR3aa: CASSLLAGVNIQYF; CDR3nt: TGTGCCAGCAGCTTACTAGCGGGAGTTAACATTCAGTACTTC
v_gene: TRBV11-1; abundance: -; d_gene: TRBD2; j_gene: TRBJ2-2; CDR3aa: CAKPSGGASTGELFF; CDR3nt: TGTGCCAAACCTAGCGGGGGGGCCAGTACCGGGGAGCTGTTTTTT
v_gene: TRBV7-8; abundance: -; d_gene: -; j_gene: TRBJ1-2; CDR3aa: CASSLAPPPQGGYTF; CDR3nt: TGTGCCAGCAGCTTAGCCCCCCCGCCACAGGGAGGCTACACCTTC
v_gene: TRBV10-3; abundance: -; d_gene: TRBD1; j_gene: TRBJ2-3; CDR3aa: CAIRAFGRGSTDTQYF; CDR3nt: TGTGCCATTAGGGCCTTTGGCAGGGGGTCCACAGATACGCAGTATTTT
v_gene: TRBV7-2; abundance: -; d_gene: TRBD1; j_gene: TRBJ2-7; CDR3aa: CASSLEGTGDHEQYF; CDR3nt: TGTGCCAGCAGCTTAGAGGGGACAGGGGACCACGAGCAGTACTTC
v_gene: TRBV5-3; abundance: -; d_gene: -; j_gene: TRBJ1-5; CDR3aa: CARSLPPVPTADSNQPQHF; CDR3nt: TGTGCCAGAAGCCTCCCTCCCGTTCCGACAGCCGATAGCAATCAGCCCCAGCATTTT
v_gene: TRBV9; abundance: -; d_gene: -; j_gene: TRBJ2-2; CDR3aa: CASSVAMGAGTGELFF; CDR3nt: TGTGCCAGCAGCGTAGCTATGGGGGCTGGGACCGGGGAGCTGTTTTTT
v_gene: TRBV27; abundance: -; d_gene: TRBD1; j_gene: TRBJ2-5; CDR3aa: CASSLSTGAWETQYF; CDR3nt: TGTGCCAGCAGTTTATCGACAGGGGCGTGGGAGACCCAGTACTTC
v_gene: TRBV30; abundance: -; d_gene: -; j_gene: TRBJ1-1; CDR3aa: CAWAGLGLEAFF; CDR3nt: TGTGCCTGGGCAGGGCTGGGCCTTGAAGCTTTCTTT
v_gene: TRBV27; abundance: -; d_gene: -; j_gene: TRBJ1-2; CDR3aa: CASSSSRRGSYGYTF; CDR3nt: TGTGCCAGCAGTTCCTCTAGACGGGGGAGCTATGGCTACACCTTC
v_gene: TRBV4-1; abundance: few; d_gene: -; j_gene: TRBJ2-7; CDR3aa: CASSLSGSYEQYF; CDR3nt: TGCGCCAGCAGCCTTTCGGGCTCCTACGAGCAGTACTTC
v_gene: TRBV9; abundance: -; d_gene: -; j_gene: TRBJ2-2; CDR3aa: CASSPRGLGTGELFF; CDR3nt: TGTGCCAGCAGCCCACGCGGGTTGGGAACCGGGGAGCTGTTTTTT
v_gene: TRBV11-3; abundance: -; d_gene: -; j_gene: TRBJ2-5; CDR3aa: CASSPGLRETQYF; CDR3nt: TGTGCCAGCAGCCCCGGCTTGCGGGAGACCCAGTACTTC
v_gene: TRBV10-3; abundance: -; d_gene: -; j_gene: TRBJ1-5; CDR3aa: CAISESTGGLLSNQPQHF; CDR3nt: TGTGCCATCAGTGAGTCGACAGGCGGCCTTCTTAGCAATCAGCCCCAGCATTTT
v_gene: TRBV28; abundance: -; d_gene: -; j_gene: TRBJ1-1; CDR3aa: CASRYPGGQTEAFF; CDR3nt: TGTGCCAGCAGGTACCCCGGGGGGCAGACTGAAGCTTTCTTT
v_gene: TRBV30; abundance: once; d_gene: -; j_gene: TRBJ1-2; CDR3aa: CAWSEDTYGYTF; CDR3nt: TGTGCCTGGAGTGAGGACACCTATGGCTACACCTTC
v_gene: TRBV20-1; abundance: -; d_gene: -; j_gene: TRBJ1-2; CDR3aa: CSAEAGYGYTF; CDR3nt: TGCAGTGCTGAGGCAGGGTATGGCTACACCTTC
v_gene: TRBV13; abundance: few; d_gene: TRBD2; j_gene: TRBJ2-2; CDR3aa: CASSLPGGPSGELFF; CDR3nt: TGTGCCAGCAGCCTCCCGGGAGGGCCGTCCGGGGAGCTGTTTTTT